The T cell receptor (beta chain) under discussion was sequenced for a study of cytomegalovirus exposure and HLA in healthy donors. The CDR3 extends over 16 amino acids. Deletions cut 5 bases from V and 8 bases from J, with 22 bases between. Germline values: CDR1 MGHDK, CDR2 SYGVNS. 60 Vbeta and 13 Jbeta primers were used in PCR. The repertoire was sequenced with immunoSEQ multiplex PCR; TCRdb's copy has only in-frame clones and lacks some. The data hold 110,000 to 150,000 clones, with over 60% observed a single time. Study observations and caveats: Investigators reported 150 to 200 TCR beta chains as tied to cytomegalovirus. A later analysis showed that HLA-associated TCR beta chains had undergone more clonal expansion than equally common others.

As to this clone: The antigen remains unidentified.

The sequencing input was PBMCs. The chain uses TRBV25-1 and TRBJ2-1; TRBD2 might be the D (6 bases). This receptor was identified in a woman in her twenties or thirties in good health and CMV-seronegative. CDR3 sequence: CASSHSGVRGSYEQFF. In DNA, the CDR3 is TGTGCCAGCAGTCATTCGGGAGTTCGTGGGTCGTATGAGCAGTTCTTC.